These T cell receptor beta chains were read from a single sample in a study of blood T cell repertoires in COVID-19. Generated by immunoSEQ multiplex PCR, the TCRdb table keeps only in-frame clones and is missing some. The top ten clones hold approximately 2% of a sample with roughly 24,000 clones, almost 95% of them seen once. The material sequenced was peripheral blood. The receptors derive from a human donor in a cohort sampled during active COVID-19. Each CDR3 is given without its conserved first and last residue. Fields, in order: CDR3 length, D gene, clone size, V gene, CDR3 protein. D genes are given only for firm matches. Clone sizes are given selectively: once, few, many, or a class where the clone is expanded.

cdr3_length: 15
d_call: TRBD1
clone_size: .
v_call: TRBV7-6
cdr3_aa: ASSPAGQGSGQETQY

cdr3_length: 13
d_call: TRBD1
clone_size: .
v_call: TRBV11-2
cdr3_aa: ASSLVQGSAYEQY

cdr3_length: 14
d_call: TRBD1
clone_size: .
v_call: TRBV5-1
cdr3_aa: ASSLVYRGPQETQY

cdr3_length: 14
d_call: TRBD2
clone_size: .
v_call: TRBV24-1
cdr3_aa: ATSDMTSGTYNEQF

cdr3_length: 13
d_call: .
clone_size: .
v_call: TRBV5-6
cdr3_aa: ASSPGQPDVYEQY

cdr3_length: 12
d_call: .
clone_size: .
v_call: TRBV11-2
cdr3_aa: ASSLVLTSGGYT

cdr3_length: 17
d_call: TRBD1
clone_size: .
v_call: TRBV19
cdr3_aa: ASSPQTGTGRLWSQPQH

cdr3_length: 11
d_call: .
clone_size: .
v_call: TRBV5-8
cdr3_aa: ASSGGQGHRSY

cdr3_length: 11
d_call: TRBD1
clone_size: .
v_call: TRBV7-9
cdr3_aa: ASSSQRAGQGD

cdr3_length: 13
d_call: TRBD2
clone_size: once
v_call: TRBV27
cdr3_aa: ASSGLAGGEETQY

cdr3_length: 13
d_call: .
clone_size: .
v_call: TRBV7-9
cdr3_aa: ASSSTEPQGSGQF

cdr3_length: 14
d_call: .
clone_size: few
v_call: TRBV18
cdr3_aa: ASSPPRQGSFNEQY

cdr3_length: 13
d_call: TRBD2
clone_size: .
v_call: TRBV19
cdr3_aa: ASSLAGGWTGELF

cdr3_length: 12
d_call: .
clone_size: few
v_call: TRBV7-2
cdr3_aa: ASSTGAASGEQY

cdr3_length: 14
d_call: .
clone_size: .
v_call: TRBV5-6
cdr3_aa: ASSLNLVQGKNIQY

cdr3_length: 14
d_call: TRBD1
clone_size: .
v_call: TRBV5-6
cdr3_aa: ASSFSPGGRFTEAF

cdr3_length: 12
d_call: .
clone_size: .
v_call: TRBV2
cdr3_aa: ASSARVPNEKLF

cdr3_length: 12
d_call: .
clone_size: .
v_call: TRBV6-1
cdr3_aa: ASSESLGGSPLH

cdr3_length: 14
d_call: .
clone_size: .
v_call: TRBV28
cdr3_aa: ASSFAALRSNSPLH

cdr3_length: 13
d_call: .
clone_size: .
v_call: TRBV3-1/TRBV3-2
cdr3_aa: ASSQVSGHGNTIY

cdr3_length: 12
d_call: .
clone_size: once
v_call: TRBV5-1
cdr3_aa: ASSLQDRAYEQY

cdr3_length: 11
d_call: TRBD1
clone_size: .
v_call: TRBV27
cdr3_aa: ASSFQGAHEQY

cdr3_length: 14
d_call: .
clone_size: .
v_call: TRBV7-8
cdr3_aa: ASSLANLAGRSVLT

cdr3_length: 15
d_call: .
clone_size: .
v_call: TRBV6-9
cdr3_aa: ASSYSTGTRYTNEQF

cdr3_length: 11
d_call: .
clone_size: .
v_call: TRBV14
cdr3_aa: ASSQASYNEQF

cdr3_length: 12
d_call: .
clone_size: .
v_call: TRBV5-1
cdr3_aa: ASSLQDREGEQY

cdr3_length: 13
d_call: .
clone_size: once
v_call: TRBV5-4
cdr3_aa: ASSLEQPRGYGYT